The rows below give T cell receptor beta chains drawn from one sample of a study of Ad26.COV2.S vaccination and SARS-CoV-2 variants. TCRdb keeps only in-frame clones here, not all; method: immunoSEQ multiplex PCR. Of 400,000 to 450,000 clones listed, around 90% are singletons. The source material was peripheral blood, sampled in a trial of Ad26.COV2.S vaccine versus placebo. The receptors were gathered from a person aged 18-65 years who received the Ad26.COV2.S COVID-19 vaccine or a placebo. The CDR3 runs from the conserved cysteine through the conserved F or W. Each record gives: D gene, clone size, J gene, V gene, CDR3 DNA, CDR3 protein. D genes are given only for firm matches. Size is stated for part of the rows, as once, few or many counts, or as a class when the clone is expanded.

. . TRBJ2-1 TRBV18 TGTGCCAGCTCACGGGGACACCCACCTTACAATGAGCAGTTCTTC CASSRGHPPYNEQFF
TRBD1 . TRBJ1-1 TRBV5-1 TGCGCCAGCAGCTTGGGGACAGGGTTTTCTGAAGCTTTCTTT CASSLGTGFSEAFF
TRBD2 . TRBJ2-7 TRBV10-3 TGTGCCATCAGCCCCCGGGAGGGCCTGGAACACGAGCAGTACTTC CAISPREGLEHEQYF
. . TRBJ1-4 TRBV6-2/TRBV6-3 TGTGCCAGCAGTTACCTCGTACACCAAAAACTGTTTTTT CASSYLVHQKLFF
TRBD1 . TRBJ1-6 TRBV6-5 TGTGCCAGCAGTAGACAGGGGTATAATTCACCCCTCCACTTT CASSRQGYNSPLHF
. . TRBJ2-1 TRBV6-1 TGTGCCAGCAGTGAAATCTCCTACAATGAGCAGTTCTTC CASSEISYNEQFF
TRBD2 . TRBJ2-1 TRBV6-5 TGTGCCACCTATGGGGCGGGAGGATACTACAATGAGCAGTTCTTC CATYGAGGYYNEQFF
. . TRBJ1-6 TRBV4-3 TGCGCCAGCAAAGATGGGGGGGTCGGTAATTCACCCCTCCACTTT CASKDGGVGNSPLHF
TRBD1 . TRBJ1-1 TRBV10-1 TGCGCCAGCACCCTGGACAGGTCAAGGAACACTGAAGCTTTCTTT CASTLDRSRNTEAFF
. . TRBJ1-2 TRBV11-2 TGTGCCAGCAGCTTAGGGCCGGCAGGGGAACATTATGGCTACACCTTC CASSLGPAGEHYGYTF
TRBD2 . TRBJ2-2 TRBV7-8 TGTGCCAGCAGCTTAGCCTCGACTAGCGGGAGTGGTTGGGTCGGGGAGCTGTTTTTT CASSLASTSGSGWVGELFF
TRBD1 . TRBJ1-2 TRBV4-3 TGCGCCAGCAGCCACCTCGGGACAGCGTCTAACTATGGCTACACCTTC CASSHLGTASNYGYTF
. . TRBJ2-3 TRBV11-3 TGTGCCAGCAGCTTAGGGGGCGTGCCGGGTACGCAGTATTTT CASSLGGVPGTQYF
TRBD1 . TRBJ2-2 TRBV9 TGTGCCAGCAGCGGAATCACCGGGACAGGGATAATGGCGAACACCGGGGAGCTGTTTTTT CASSGITGTGIMANTGELFF
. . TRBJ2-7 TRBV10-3 TGTGCCATCAGTGTCGGGGGGCCACTCTACGAGCAGTACTTC CAISVGGPLYEQYF
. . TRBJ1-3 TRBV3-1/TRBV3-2 TGTGCCAGCAGCCAAGGGGCAGGCAACTCTGGAAACACCATATATTTT CASSQGAGNSGNTIYF
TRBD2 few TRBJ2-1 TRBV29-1 TGCAGCGTCCCCTCAAGTAGCGGGACGAGCTCCTACAATGAGCAGTTCTTC CSVPSSSGTSSYNEQFF
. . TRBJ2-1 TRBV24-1 TGTGCCACCAGCGGGGGTGGGGCCTACAATGAGCAGTTCTTC CATSGGGAYNEQFF
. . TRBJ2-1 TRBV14 TGTGCCAGCCAGCGGGCGTCCTACAATGAGCAGTTCTTC CASQRASYNEQFF
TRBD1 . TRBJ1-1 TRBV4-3 TGCGCCAGCAGCCAATTCCCGGGACAGGGAATGAACACTGAAGCTTTCTTT CASSQFPGQGMNTEAFF
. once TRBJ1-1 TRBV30 TGTGCCTGGGATACAGAGGAACGAGCTTTCTTT CAWDTEERAFF
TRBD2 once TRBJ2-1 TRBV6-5 TGTGCCAGCAGTTACTCAGGACTAGCGGGAGAAAATGAGCAGTTCTTC CASSYSGLAGENEQFF
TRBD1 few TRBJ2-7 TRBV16 TGTGCCAGCAGCCACGGGACAGCCCTCTACGAGCAGTACTTC CASSHGTALYEQYF
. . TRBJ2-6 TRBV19 TGTGCCAGTGGTCAGGGGTCTGGGGCCAACGTCCTGACTTTC CASGQGSGANVLTF
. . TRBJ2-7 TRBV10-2 TGCGCCAGCAGGGGTAGAAACTACGAGCAGTACTTC CASRGRNYEQYF
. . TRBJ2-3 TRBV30 TGTGCCTGGAGTGGCCGACTAGGAGATACGCAGTATTTT CAWSGRLGDTQYF
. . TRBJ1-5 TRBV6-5 TGTGCCAGCAGCCCATTCAGGGGTGACAATCAGCCCCAGCATTTT CASSPFRGDNQPQHF
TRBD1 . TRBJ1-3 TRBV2 TGTGCCAGCAGTCTAGAGACAGGGGCGATGAACACCATATATTTT CASSLETGAMNTIYF
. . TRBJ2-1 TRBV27 TGTGCCAGCAGTTACCTCCAGGGCTACAATGAGCAGTTCTTC CASSYLQGYNEQFF
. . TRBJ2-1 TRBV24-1 TGTGCCACCAGTGACGCTAGGAACCGGAATGAGCAGTTCTTC CATSDARNRNEQFF
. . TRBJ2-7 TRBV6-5 TGTGCCAGCAGCCAAGGTAGCGCCAGGACTGAGCAGTACTTC CASSQGSARTEQYF
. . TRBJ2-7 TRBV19 TGTGCCAGTAGTCGACAGGAGAGCTCCTACGAGCAGTACTTC CASSRQESSYEQYF
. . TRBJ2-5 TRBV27 TGTGCCAGCAGTTTATACGGGGCTGCCTCCCAAGAGACCCAGTACTTC CASSLYGAASQETQYF
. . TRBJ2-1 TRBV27 TGTGCCAGCAGTTACGGGGCTCCCTCCTACAATGAGCAGTTCTTC CASSYGAPSYNEQFF
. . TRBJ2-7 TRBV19 TGTGCCAGTAGTATGGGCGCAGGGTATGAGCAGTACTTC CASSMGAGYEQYF
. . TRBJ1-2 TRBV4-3 TGCGCCAGCAGCCAAGATGGGCGTGACTACACCTTC CASSQDGRDYTF
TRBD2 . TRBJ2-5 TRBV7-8 TGTGCCAGCAGCACACCAGGGACTATCGAGACCCGGTACTTC CASSTPGTIETRYF
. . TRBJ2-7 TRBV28 TGTGCCAGCAGTTTGAGGGAGTACGAGCAGTACTTC CASSLREYEQYF
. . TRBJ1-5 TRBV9 TGTGCCAGCAGCGTAGACAACGGCGTGGGTCAGCCCCAGCATTTT CASSVDNGVGQPQHF
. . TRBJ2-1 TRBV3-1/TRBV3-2 TGTGCCAGCAGCCAAGGTAGTTATGATGGTGAGCAGTTCTTC CASSQGSYDGEQFF
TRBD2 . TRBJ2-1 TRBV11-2 TGTGCCAGCAGCTTAGGGGCTAGCGGCGTCTACAATGAGCAGTTCTTC CASSLGASGVYNEQFF
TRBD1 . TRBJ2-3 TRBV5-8 TGTGCCAGCAGCTCACAGGGGTTCGGCACAGATACGCAGTATTTT CASSSQGFGTDTQYF
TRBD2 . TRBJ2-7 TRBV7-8 TGTGCCAGCAGCTTAATTGGCGGGAGCACCAAGTACGAGCAGTACTTC CASSLIGGSTKYEQYF
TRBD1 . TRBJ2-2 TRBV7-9 TGTGCCAGCCGGGACAGCAACACCGGGGAGCTGTTTTTT CASRDSNTGELFF
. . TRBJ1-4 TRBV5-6 TGTGCCAGCAGCTTGAGGGGAGAGGAAAAACTGTTTTTT CASSLRGEEKLFF
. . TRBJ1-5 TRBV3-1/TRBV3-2 TGTGCCAGCAGCCAAGATGTTCAAGATTTGTGGTGGGATAGCAATCAGCCCCAGCATTTT CASSQDVQDLWWDSNQPQHF